One TCR beta chain is described in this entry. The data derive from a study of T cell responses to AZD1222 COVID-19 vaccine. Sequencing was performed with immunoSEQ multiplex PCR; in TCRdb, only in-frame clones are kept and a portion is missing. Among under 150,000 clones, under 95% were seen once, and the ten largest hold around 4.7%. V was cut by 4 bases and J by 1 base, with 11 bases left in between. Germline CDR1 is LGHNA and CDR2 is YSLEER. The CDR3 runs to 15 residues. This sample comprised peripheral blood, obtained on day 0 of AZD1222 vaccination. The chain combines TRBV4-3 with TRBJ2-4, with D perhaps matching TRBD2 (6 bases). This TCR came from an adult in good health. CDR3 sequence reads: CASSPGGAAKNIQYF. The CDR3 DNA reads as TGCGCCAGCAGCCCCGGAGGGGCCGCCAAAAACATTCAGTACTTC.